The 15 T cell receptor beta chains in this list originate from one sample, sequenced in a study of CD8 T cells in Susac syndrome (dated by TCRdb to about 2019). Library generation was performed with the immunoSEQ multiplex PCR assay. RNA was extracted using the RNeasy kit, and about 0.5 to 1 ug of the RNA was reverse transcribed with random hexamers. In TCRdb, the public reads were trimmed at Q25 with fastp and aligned with MiXCR, with productive beta chains retained. Rows merge per CDR3 protein into single entries with the most common DNA and genes. Recorded for this sample are approximately 50,000 distinct CDR3 sequences; approximately 95% of them occurred a single time. The ten largest clones represent less than 0.95% of the sample. Sequencing input: CD8+ T cells from PBMCs. All receptors derive from a human donor with Susac syndrome.

The rearrangement links TRBV9 to TRBJ2-3; 12 bases map to TRBD2. Losses at the gene ends were 5 bases for V and 3 bases for J; bases not matched to a gene: 7. This CDR3 has 16 amino acids. Per germline, CDR1 SGDLS and CDR2 YYNGEE. CDR3 sequence: CASSASGGAVTDTQYF. CDR3 bases: TGTGCCAGCAGTGCTAGCGGGGGGGCCGTGACAGATACGCAGTATTTT.

The V and J genes are TRBV30 and TRBJ1-4; 10 nucleotides match TRBD1. Germline trimming cut 0 bases from V and 9 bases from J; bases unmatched to any gene: 13. In germline, CDR1 is GTSNPN, CDR2 SVGIG (reference sequence). This CDR3 is built from 17 residues. In nucleotides, the CDR3 is TGTGCCTGGAGTGTATTTACCGCGGACAGGGGGTTTCAAAAACTGTTTTTT. Encoded protein: CAWSVFTADRGFQKLFF.

J is TRBJ1-6 and V is TRBV19; 8 bases align to TRBD1. Germline CDR1 is LNHDA and CDR2 is SQIVND (reference sequence). This CDR3 is built from 16 residues. Germline trimming cut 5 bases from V and 13 bases from J; bases unmatched to any gene: 16. The CDR3 nucleotides read TGTGCCAGTAGTCCTCGGACAGGGATGAAGGATCGGCCCCTCCACTTT. Protein: CASSPRTGMKDRPLHF.

This clonotype is a singleton in its sample. The V and J genes are TRBV12-3 or TRBV12-4 and TRBJ1-1, with D unresolved. The CDR3 is 12 residues long. V was cut by 6 bases and J by 10 bases, with 15 bases left in between. The CDR3 reads CASSLLDSTAFF. The DNA of the CDR3 is TGTGCCAGCAGCCTTTTGGACTCTACAGCTTTCTTT.

The V gene is TRBV27, the J gene TRBJ1-5; D might be TRBD1 (5 bases). With 1 base removed from V and 7 bases from J, the gap between germline ends came to 11 bases. CDR1 MNHEY and CDR2 SMNVEV come from the germline V gene (reference sequence). The CDR3 consists of 14 residues. CDR3 DNA sequence: TGTGCCAGCAGTTTATTCAGGGCCGGGCAGCCCCAGCATTTT. As protein: CASSLFRAGQPQHF.

V is TRBV7-3 and J is TRBJ1-2, with D possibly TRBD1 on 6 matching bases. Germline CDR1 and CDR2: SGHTA and FQGTGA. Trimming removed 1 base at V and 7 bases at J, with 16 bases between. The CDR3 is 15 amino acids. The CDR3 nucleotides read TGTGCCAGCAGCTTAAGTGGCCCAGAAGGGGGTGGCTACACCTTC. It is translated as CASSLSGPEGGGYTF.

J is TRBJ1-1 and V is TRBV20-1; D might be TRBD1 (5 bases). V was pared by 3 bases and J by 1 base, with 6 bases between. Germline-derived CDR1 and CDR2 are DFQATT and SNEGSKA (reference sequence). The CDR3 runs to 12 residues. CDR3 protein: CSARGENTEAFF. The CDR3 DNA reads TGCAGTGCTAGGGGGGAGAACACTGAAGCTTTCTTT.

V gene TRBV20-1 combines with J gene TRBJ2-1, with 7 bases matching TRBD1. Trimming took 6 bases from V and 4 from J; bases not matched to a gene: 9. This CDR3 is 14 amino acids long. The germline V gene has CDR1 DFQATT and CDR2 SNEGSKA (reference sequence). The CDR3 sequence: CSAPGQMRYNEQFF. The CDR3 DNA reads TGCAGTGCCCCGGGACAGATGCGATACAATGAGCAGTTCTTC.

This clonotype was counted a single time. This sequence joins TRBV9 and TRBJ2-5; the match to TRBD2 covers 7 bases. This CDR3 region has 16 residues. The V gene's germline CDR1 is SGDLS and CDR2 YYNGEE. The V gene end was trimmed by 0 bases and the J gene end by 4 bases; junction bases not matched to a gene: 9. CDR3 DNA: TGTGCCAGCAGCGTAGAGGGCCGACTAGCCGGAGAGACCCAGTACTTC. This encodes CASSVEGRLAGETQYF.

This clonotype appeared once. This chain uses TRBV4-3 with TRBJ1-1, with 9 bases identical to TRBD1. Unmatched junction bases numbered 13, after V lost 1 base and J lost 10 bases. The CDR3 consists of 16 residues. Germline lookup yields CDR1 LGHNA and CDR2 YSLEER. The CDR3 region has the DNA TGCGCCAGCAGCCAAGCCCTCACAGGGGGCGAGGTCGGAGCTTTCTTT. Its protein is CASSQALTGGEVGAFF.

This clonotype has a single count. V usage is TRBV15 and J usage is TRBJ1-6; 10 nucleotides agree with TRBD1. This CDR3 spans 16 amino acids. After removal of 7 bases from V and 10 bases from J, the junction contained 13 bases not matched to a gene. CDR1 and CDR2 from the germline V gene are LNHNV and YYDKDF (reference sequence). As DNA, the CDR3 is TGTGCCACCACCGAATGGGGGTGGGACAGGGGATCACCCCTCCACTTT. Translated: CATTEWGWDRGSPLHF.

This clonotype was picked up one time. The chain is built from TRBV6-2 or TRBV6-3 and TRBJ2-3, with 7 positions matching TRBD2. Germline V gives CDR1 MNHEY, CDR2 SVGEGT. V trimming: 6 bases; J trimming: 2 bases; junction bases outside the gene matches: 5. The CDR3 spans 14 residues. The CDR3, as DNA: TGTGCCAGCAGCTCCGGGACTACCACAGATACGCAGTATTTT. Translating it yields CASSSGTTTDTQYF.

This clonotype was detected once. The rearrangement joins TRBV28 to TRBJ2-5; D unclear. There are 12 residues in the CDR3. Trimming shortened V by 10 bases and J by 5 bases, and 14 bases separated the two germline ends. The germline V gene has CDR1 MDHEN and CDR2 SYDVKM. For the CDR3, the DNA is TGTGCCACCCTGGACCCTATGGAGACCCAGTACTTC. It codes for CATLDPMETQYF.

The chain carries TRBV28 and TRBJ2-3, with no clear D. The CDR3 contains 14 residues. The germline CDR1 and CDR2 sequences are MDHEN and SYDVKM. Trimming stripped 4 bases from V and 2 bases from J, with 10 bases between. CDR3 in amino acids: CASSYDTSTDTQYF. The CDR3, as DNA: TGTGCCAGCAGTTACGACACTTCCACAGATACGCAGTATTTT.

The V and J genes are TRBV15 and TRBJ1-2; 7 bases are a match to TRBD1. This CDR3 has 14 residues. V shed 0 bases, J shed 5 bases, and the junction held 3 bases outside the gene matches. CDR1 is LNHNV, CDR2 YYDKDF, per germline (reference sequence). CDR3 sequence (DNA): TGTGCCACCAGCAGAGATCGACAGGGTTATGGCTACACCTTC. Translation gives CATSRDRQGYGYTF.